The clone carrying this TCR beta chain was observed many times. The CDR3 runs 15 residues. The germline V gene encodes CDR1 MNHEY and CDR2 SVGAGI. Deletions cut 1 base from V and 11 bases from J, with 15 bases between. The sample is drawn from a study of blood T cell repertoires in COVID-19. Data came from immunoSEQ multiplex PCR; TCRdb stores just in-frame clones and leaves some out. The top ten clones hold roughly 1.6% of a sample with 410,000 or so clones, approximately 89% of them seen once. Patients from Seattle were sampled longitudinally, starting during active infection. J is TRBJ1-6 and V is TRBV6-5; D perhaps matches TRBD1 (5 bases). Sequenced sample: peripheral blood. The TCR was taken from a woman in her 40s with COVID-19, enrolled during active disease. The CDR3 here is CASSYWGEGRAPLHF. Here the CDR3 DNA reads TGTGCCAGCAGTTACTGGGGCGAGGGGAGGGCACCCCTCCACTTT.